A single sample is the source of the 21 T cell receptor beta chains below, sequenced in a study of cytomegalovirus exposure and HLA in healthy donors. Using immunoSEQ multiplex PCR, the repertoire was profiled, and TCRdb retains in-frame clones only, with some absent. Altogether 160,000 or so clones are present, roughly nine tenths being singletons, with the ten largest covering 2% to 3%. Sequences were obtained from PBMCs. The receptors originated from a young man in good health and CMV-seropositive.

The V gene is TRBV18, the J gene TRBJ2-4; 11 nucleotides agree with TRBD1. Germline-derived CDR1 and CDR2 are KGHSH and LQKENI. The CDR3 loop spans 18 amino acids. The V gene end was trimmed by 6 bases and the J gene end by 2 bases; junction bases not matched to a gene: 12. This CDR3 reads CASSSPGGQGVTKNIQYF. The CDR3 nucleotides read TGTGCCAGCTCTTCACCAGGGGGACAGGGGGTGACCAAAAACATTCAGTACTTC. Drawing the rest from reference TRBV18 and TRBJ2-4, the complete variable domain is NAGVMQNPRHLVRRRGQEARLRCSPMKGHSHVYWYRQLPEEGLKFMVYLQKENIIDESGMPKERFSAEFPKEGPSILRIQQVVRGDSAAYFCASSSPGGQGVTKNIQYFGAGTRLSVL.

The chain has TRBV6-5 and TRBJ1-1; D perhaps matches TRBD1 (6 bases). V gave up 5 bases and J gave up 5 bases, with 18 bases separating them. CDR3 length: 15 residues. Germline V gene data show CDR1 as MNHEY and CDR2 as SVGAGI. CDR3 in amino acids: CASSPPPDRPTEAFF. In nucleotides, the CDR3 is TGTGCCAGCAGTCCCCCCCCCGACAGGCCAACTGAAGCTTTCTTT.

The chain couples TRBV18 to TRBJ2-7; 9 bases map to TRBD2. Germline assignment: CDR1 KGHSH and CDR2 LQKENI. CDR3 length: 15 residues. Trimming took 5 bases from V and 0 from J; bases not matched to a gene: 5. The CDR3, as DNA: TGTGCCAGCTCAGCCTTAGCGGGGGCCTCCTACGAGCAGTACTTC. It specifies CASSALAGASYEQYF. Together with reference TRBV18 and TRBJ2-7, the CDR3 gives the full variable domain: NAGVMQNPRHLVRRRGQEARLRCSPMKGHSHVYWYRQLPEEGLKFMVYLQKENIIDESGMPKERFSAEFPKEGPSILRIQQVVRGDSAAYFCASSALAGASYEQYFGPGTRLTVT.

The V and J genes are TRBV29-1 and TRBJ2-7, with D possibly TRBD1 on 6 matching bases. This CDR3 spans 14 amino acids. V gave up 4 bases and J gave up 0 bases, with 13 bases separating them. In germline, CDR1 is SQVTM, CDR2 ANQGSEA. CDR3 in amino acids: CSVVSDRSSYEQYF. For the CDR3, the DNA is TGCAGCGTTGTAAGTGACAGGAGCTCCTACGAGCAGTACTTC.

The V gene is TRBV7-9, the J gene TRBJ2-7, with 7 nucleotides matching TRBD1. The CDR3 sequence is 15 residues long. V gave up 5 bases and J gave up 3 bases; unmatched junction bases: 10. Germline V gives CDR1 SEHNR, CDR2 FQNEAQ (reference sequence). This CDR3 reads CASSPPTGAHYEQYF. The CDR3 coding sequence is TGTGCCAGCAGCCCCCCAACAGGGGCGCACTACGAGCAGTACTTC.

The rearrangement uses TRBV2 and TRBJ1-2, with 8 bases fitting TRBD1. V shed 2 bases, J shed 2 bases, and the junction held 7 bases outside the gene matches. Per the germline V gene, CDR1 is SNHLY and CDR2 is FYNNEI. The CDR3 consists of 16 residues. The CDR3 region has the DNA TGTGCCAGCAGTGAACCAGGACAGGGTGAAAACTATGGCTACACCTTC. This encodes CASSEPGQGENYGYTF. The full variable domain, completed using reference TRBV2 and TRBJ1-2, is EPEVTQTPSHQVTQMGQEVILRCVPISNHLYFYWYRQILGQKVEFLVSFYNNEISEKSEIFDDQFSVERPDGSNFTLKIRSTKLEDSAMYFCASSEPGQGENYGYTFGSGTRLTVV.

This clone has a single count. The rearrangement links TRBV5-1 to TRBJ2-5; the D gene is possibly TRBD2 (5 bases). The CDR3 extends over 12 amino acids. The V gene's germline CDR1 is SGHRS and CDR2 YFSETQ. Trimming left V 1 base short and J 5 bases short, with 6 bases between. CDR3 loop: CASSLRGETQYF. DNA for the CDR3: TGCGCCAGCAGCTTGCGCGGGGAGACCCAGTACTTC.

The chain has TRBV1 and TRBJ2-7; the table gives TRBD2 as D, unverified against the DNA. TRBV1 is assigned pseudogene status. The CDR3 contains 12 residues. The CDR3: CTSSPGTSGNYF. DNA for the CDR3: TGCACCAGCAGCCCAGGGACTAGCGGGAATTACTTC.

V is TRBV7-9 and J is TRBJ2-1, with 7 bases lining up with TRBD1. V was clipped by 6 bases and J by 7 bases; unmatched bases: 12. From germline, CDR1 is SEHNR and CDR2 FQNEAQ (reference sequence). The CDR3 spans 15 residues. The CDR3 nucleotides read TGTGCCAGCAGTCCCGTATGGATCAGGGGGAATGAGCAGTTCTTC. Residues: CASSPVWIRGNEQFF.

The chain employs TRBV29-1 and TRBJ1-1; TRBD1 matches 7 bases. Germline V lookup: CDR1 SQVTM, CDR2 ANQGSEA. This CDR3 is 14 amino acids long. J gave up 2 bases and V 5 bases, and 8 bases lay outside the gene matches. CDR3 DNA sequence: TGCAGCGTTTCTAAGGGACAGAGCAACACTGAAGCTTTCTTT. Encoded protein: CSVSKGQSNTEAFF.

The chain couples TRBV6-5 to TRBJ1-2; D uncertain. V was pared by 5 bases and J by 4 bases, with 17 bases between. The CDR3 consists of 15 residues. CDR1 MNHEY and CDR2 SVGAGI come from the germline V gene. Written as DNA, the CDR3 is TGTGCCAGCAGTCGAGGGAGCTCCCGCTCCTATGGCTACACCTTC. Protein: CASSRGSSRSYGYTF.

A single count supports this clone. This sequence joins TRBV27 and TRBJ2-1, with D possibly being TRBD2 (5 bases). This CDR3 comprises 13 residues. Germline V gene sequence: CDR1 MNHEY, CDR2 SMNVEV (reference sequence). V lost 7 bases to trimming and J lost 8 bases, with 15 bases between them. CDR3 sequence: CASNLSPGDEQFF. As DNA, the CDR3 is TGTGCCAGCAATCTCAGCCCCGGGGATGAGCAGTTCTTC.

This clone was found once. V gene TRBV30 combines with J gene TRBJ1-5; 8 bases are shared with TRBD1. There are 14 residues in the CDR3. After removal of 0 bases from V and 6 bases from J, the junction contained 4 bases not matched to a gene. The germline V gene encodes CDR1 GTSNPN and CDR2 SVGIG (reference sequence). CDR3 sequence: CAWSVRGQGQPQHF. The DNA of the CDR3 is TGTGCCTGGAGTGTACGCGGACAGGGTCAGCCCCAGCATTTT. Complete variable domain (other parts from reference TRBV30 and TRBJ1-5): SQTIHQWPATLVQPVGSPLSLECTVEGTSNPNLYWYRQAAGRGLQLLFYSVGIGQISSEVPQNLSASRPQDRQFILSSKKLLLSDSGFYLCAWSVRGQGQPQHFGDGTRLSIL.

This clone was counted once. CDR3 sequence reads: CASSSVGGPNTGELFF. DNA of the CDR3: TGTGCCAGCAGTTCCGTCGGGGGGCCGAACACCGGGGAGCTGTTTTTT. The V and J genes are TRBV27 and TRBJ2-2; possibly TRBD2 for D (7 bases). This CDR3 is 16 amino acids long. Trimming stripped 4 bases from V and 0 bases from J, with 12 bases between. The V gene's germline CDR1 is MNHEY and CDR2 SMNVEV (reference sequence).

This clone occurred once. This chain connects TRBV16 to TRBJ1-1; D is undetermined. Germline CDR1 KGHSY, CDR2 FQNENV. This CDR3 region has 14 residues. V was cut by 0 bases and J by 1 base, with 6 bases left in between. CDR3 nucleotide sequence: TGTGCCAGCAGCCAATCGATACAGAACACTGAAGCTTTCTTT. Translating gives CASSQSIQNTEAFF.

The V and J genes are TRBV5-6 and TRBJ2-5, with D possibly matching TRBD1 (6 bases). CDR3 size: 14 residues. V lost 4 bases and J lost 5, with 15 bases in between. The V gene's germline CDR1 is SGHDT and CDR2 YYEEEE. CDR3 loop: CASSPKTGGETQYF. The CDR3 coding sequence is TGTGCCAGCAGCCCGAAGACAGGCGGGGAGACCCAGTACTTC.

The V call is TRBV6-6, the J call TRBJ2-1; 10 nucleotides match TRBD2. CDR1 is MNHNY and CDR2 is SVGAGI in the germline V gene (reference sequence). V was pared by 6 bases and J by 8 bases, with 7 bases of the junction left unmatched. CDR3 length equals 14 residues. CDR3 nucleotide sequence: TGTGCCAGCAGAGGAACTAGCGGGATTGATGAGCAGTTCTTC. Its protein product is CASRGTSGIDEQFF.

The gene calls are TRBV5-1 and TRBJ1-1; D uncertain. The CDR3 is 13 amino acids. Between the trimmed V and J ends, which lost 5 bases and 3 bases, there was a span of 11 bases. In germline, CDR1 is SGHRS, CDR2 YFSETQ. CDR3 sequence: CASRYLEYTEAFF. The CDR3 DNA reads TGCGCCAGCAGGTATCTAGAATACACTGAAGCTTTCTTT.

The chain carries TRBV5-6 and TRBJ2-5; D ambiguous. The CDR3 is 12 amino acids. V lost 4 bases and J 6 bases, leaving 10 bases between the germline ends. Germline-derived CDR1 and CDR2 are SGHDT and YYEEEE. CDR3 sequence: CASSGLAQTQYF. In DNA, the CDR3 is TGTGCCAGCAGCGGTCTGGCCCAGACCCAGTACTTC.

In its sample, this clone was seen once. V usage is TRBV5-6 and J usage is TRBJ1-1, with D uncertain. Germline loops: CDR1 SGHDT, CDR2 YYEEEE. This CDR3 region has 16 residues. V was clipped by 1 base and J by 1 base, with 14 bases between them. The CDR3 region is CASSLNREHRNTEAFF. As DNA, the CDR3 is TGTGCCAGCAGCTTGAATCGAGAGCATAGGAACACTGAAGCTTTCTTT.

The V call is TRBV6-4, the J call TRBJ2-3; 9 bases fit TRBD2. CDR1 and CDR2 from the germline V gene are MRHNA and SNTAGT. This CDR3 has 14 amino acids. The V segment lost 3 bases and the J segment 5 bases; nucleotides outside the gene matches: 3. The CDR3 is CASSERGGLDTQYF. CDR3 bases: TGTGCCAGCAGTGAGCGGGGGGGCTTAGATACGCAGTATTTT.